Shown below are 10 T cell receptor beta chains from a single sample sequenced in a study of CD8 T cells in ankylosing spondylitis. In TCRdb, the 5' RACE reads were re-called with MiXCR into one record per CDR3 protein. Of 500,000 or so distinct CDR3 sequences listed, approximately 5.3% are singletons. The antigens these receptors bind are not known. Study-level points and caveats: The study identified a TCR beta motif of roughly eight highly homologous variants that appeared characteristic of ankylosing spondylitis blood.

Material for sequencing was blood, either unsorted or a sorted T cell fraction (not recorded which). Source of these receptors: a male donor with ankylosing spondylitis.

This clonotype has only a few counts. The chain has TRBV6-2 or TRBV6-3 and TRBJ2-7; unclear D gene. Trimming left V 2 bases short and J 6 bases short, with 11 bases between. The CDR3 is 13 amino acids. Per germline, CDR1 MNHEY and CDR2 SVGEGT. CDR3 residues: CASSYQGIGEQYF. CDR3 sequence (DNA): TGTGCCAGCAGTTACCAAGGTATCGGCGAGCAGTACTTC.

There are many counts of this clonotype. The genes are TRBV5-1 and TRBJ2-1; 9 bases are shared with TRBD1. Germline V gene sequence: CDR1 SGHRS, CDR2 YFSETQ. This CDR3 region has 14 residues. V trimming: 4 bases; J trimming: 7 bases; junction bases outside the gene matches: 6. CDR3 residues: CASSPWTGANEQFF. In nucleotides, the CDR3 is TGCGCCAGCAGCCCTTGGACAGGGGCAAATGAGCAGTTCTTC.

This clonotype was picked up many times. The V and J genes are TRBV29-1 and TRBJ2-6; no clear D gene. V was trimmed by 0 bases and J by 4 bases, leaving 13 bases between them. The germline V gene has CDR1 SQVTM and CDR2 ANQGSEA. CDR3 size: 16 residues. The CDR3 spells CSVEDTRAGGANVLTF. The DNA of the CDR3 is TGCAGCGTTGAAGATACAAGGGCTGGCGGGGCCAACGTCCTGACTTTC. Combining the CDR3 with reference TRBV29-1 and TRBJ2-6 gives the whole variable domain SAVISQKPSRDICQRGTSLTIQCQVDSQVTMMFWYRQQPGQSLTLIATANQGSEATYESGFVIDKFPISRPNLTFSTLTVSNMSPEDSSIYLCSVEDTRAGGANVLTFGAGSRLTVL.

In its sample, this clonotype was seen many times. The chain has TRBV20-1 and TRBJ1-1, with TRBD1 identical over 7 bases. Germline V gene sequence: CDR1 DFQATT, CDR2 SNEGSKA (reference sequence). Germline trimming cut 0 bases from V and 4 bases from J; bases unmatched to any gene: 5. This CDR3 comprises 14 residues. CDR3 amino acids: CSARDGGQSTEAFF. CDR3 bases: TGCAGTGCTAGAGACGGGGGACAGTCCACTGAAGCTTTCTTT.

This clonotype has just a few counts. A read error may explain this, as a much larger clone is one base away. The chain uses TRBV20-1 and TRBJ1-1; weak D call: TRBD1 (6 bases). Germline V CDR1 and CDR2: DFQATT, SNEGSKA (reference sequence). The CDR3 contains 13 residues. The CDR3 reads CSARVQGNTDAFF. DNA of the CDR3: TGCAGTGCTAGAGTGCAGGGGAACACTGACGCTTTCTTT.

This clonotype was detected ten times or more. This chain links TRBV10-3 with TRBJ1-1; D remains unclear. The germline gives CDR1 ENHRY, CDR2 SYGVKD. The ends were cut back, 3 bases at V and 6 bases at J, with 14 bases in the middle. The CDR3 is made up of 14 amino acids. This CDR3 is CAISDWAIRAEAFF. The CDR3 DNA reads TGTGCCATCAGTGACTGGGCAATCCGGGCTGAAGCTTTCTTT.

Ten or more counts support this clonotype. The chain recombines TRBV25-1 with TRBJ1-1; D is possibly TRBD1 (5 bases). The V gene lost 4 bases and the J gene lost 5 bases, with 23 bases spanning the gap. CDR1 is MGHDK, CDR2 SYGVNS, per germline. The CDR3 length is 17 residues. For the CDR3, the DNA is TGTGCCAGCAGTGCCAAAGCGGGACGGGAGTTGGGAACTGAAGCTTTCTTT. Its protein is CASSAKAGRELGTEAFF.

This clonotype was seen at least ten times. This chain joins TRBV5-1 and TRBJ2-7, with D unresolved. The V end lost 0 bases, the J end lost 0 bases, and 7 bases lay between the germline ends. CDR3 length: 14 residues. Germline-derived CDR1 and CDR2 are SGHRS and YFSETQ. The CDR3, as DNA: TGCGCCAGCAGCTTGGAGGCAAGCTCCTACGAGCAGTACTTC. Translated: CASSLEASSYEQYF. Supplemented by reference TRBV5-1 and TRBJ2-7, the full variable domain reads KAGVTQTPRYLIKTRGQQVTLSCSPISGHRSVSWYQQTPGQGLQFLFEYFSETQRNKGNFPGRFSGRQFSNSRSEMNVSTLELGDSALYLCASSLEASSYEQYFGPGTRLTVT.

This clonotype came up many times. The V and J genes are TRBV3-1 and TRBJ1-2; D is perhaps TRBD1 (5 bases). V lost 4 bases, J lost 5 bases, and 17 bases lay in between. The CDR3 sequence is 15 residues long. CDR1 LGHDT and CDR2 YNNKEL come from the germline V gene (reference sequence). CDR3 residues: CASSLFQGGWYGYTF. CDR3 DNA sequence: TGTGCCAGCAGCCTTTTTCAGGGAGGCTGGTATGGCTACACCTTC.

This clonotype was seen ten or more times. This rearrangement joins TRBV6-2 or TRBV6-3 to TRBJ1-5; 7 bases fit TRBD1. The junction had 2 bases not matched to a gene; V was cut back by 4 bases and J by 5 bases. The CDR3 is made up of 13 amino acids. Germline V gene data show CDR1 as MNHEY and CDR2 as SVGEGT. The CDR3 sequence: CASSWQGDQPQHF. CDR3 sequence (DNA): TGTGCCAGCAGTTGGCAGGGGGATCAGCCCCAGCATTTT.